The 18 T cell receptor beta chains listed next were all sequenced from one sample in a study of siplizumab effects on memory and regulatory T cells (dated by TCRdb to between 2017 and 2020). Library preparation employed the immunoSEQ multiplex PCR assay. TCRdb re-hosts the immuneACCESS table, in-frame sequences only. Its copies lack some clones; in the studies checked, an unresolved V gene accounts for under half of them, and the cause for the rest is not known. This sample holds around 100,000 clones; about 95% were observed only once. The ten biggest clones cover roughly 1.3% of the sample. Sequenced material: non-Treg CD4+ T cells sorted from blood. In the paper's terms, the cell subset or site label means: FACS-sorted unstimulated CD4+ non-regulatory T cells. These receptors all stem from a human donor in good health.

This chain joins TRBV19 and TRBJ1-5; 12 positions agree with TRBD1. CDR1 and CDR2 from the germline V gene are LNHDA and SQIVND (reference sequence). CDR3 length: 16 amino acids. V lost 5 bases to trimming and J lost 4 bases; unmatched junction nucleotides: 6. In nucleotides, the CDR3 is TGTGCCAGTAGTGCCCGGGACAGGGGGCGGAATCAGCCCCAGCATTTT. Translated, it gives CASSARDRGRNQPQHF.

This chain's CDR3 is CASSSTSSYNEQFF. The CDR3 DNA sequence: TGTGCCAGCAGCAGCACTTCCTCCTACAATGAGCAGTTCTTC. The chain employs TRBV11-3 and TRBJ2-1, with no clear D. Per germline, CDR1 SGHNT and CDR2 YENEEA. The CDR3 runs 14 residues. V lost 5 bases to trimming and J lost 0 bases, with 8 bases between them. The full variable domain, rest sourced from reference TRBV11-3 and TRBJ2-1, is EAGVVQSPRYKIIEKKQPVAFWCNPISGHNTLYWYLQNLGQGPELLIRYENEEAVDDSQLPKDRFSAERLKGVDSTLKIQPAELGDSAVYLCASSSTSSYNEQFFGPGTRLTVL.

CDR3 protein: CAEGRGTMGTDTQYF. The CDR3 DNA sequence: TGTGCCGAAGGGCGGGGGACCATGGGGACAGATACGCAGTATTTT. The chain couples TRBV30 to TRBJ2-3, with TRBD2 matching over 7 bases. CDR3 size: 15 residues. Looked up from germline, CDR1 is GTSNPN and CDR2 is SVGIG (reference sequence). V dropped 8 bases and J dropped 3; count of bases not matched to a gene: 14.

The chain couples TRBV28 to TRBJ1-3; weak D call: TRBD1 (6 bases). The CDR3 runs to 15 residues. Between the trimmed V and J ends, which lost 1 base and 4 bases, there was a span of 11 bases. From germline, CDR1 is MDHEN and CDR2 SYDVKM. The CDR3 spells CASSLSSGAGNTIYF. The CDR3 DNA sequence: TGTGCCAGCAGTTTATCTTCAGGGGCCGGAAACACCATATATTTT.

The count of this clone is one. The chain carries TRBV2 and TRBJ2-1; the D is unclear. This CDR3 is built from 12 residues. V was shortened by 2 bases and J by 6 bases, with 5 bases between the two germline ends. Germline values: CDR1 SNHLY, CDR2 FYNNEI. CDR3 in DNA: TGTGCCAGCAGTGAATTTCTCAATGAGCAGTTCTTC. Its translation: CASSEFLNEQFF. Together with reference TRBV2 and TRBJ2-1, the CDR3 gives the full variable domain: EPEVTQTPSHQVTQMGQEVILRCVPISNHLYFYWYRQILGQKVEFLVSFYNNEISEKSEIFDDQFSVERPDGSNFTLKIRSTKLEDSAMYFCASSEFLNEQFFGPGTRLTVL.

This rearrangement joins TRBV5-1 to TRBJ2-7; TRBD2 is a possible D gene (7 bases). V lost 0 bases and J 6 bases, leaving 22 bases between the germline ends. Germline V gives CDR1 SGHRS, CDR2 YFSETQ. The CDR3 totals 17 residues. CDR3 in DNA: TGCGCCAGCAGCTTGGACCTCGCGGGGGCTAGCGCCGGCGAGCAGTACTTC. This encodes CASSLDLAGASAGEQYF.

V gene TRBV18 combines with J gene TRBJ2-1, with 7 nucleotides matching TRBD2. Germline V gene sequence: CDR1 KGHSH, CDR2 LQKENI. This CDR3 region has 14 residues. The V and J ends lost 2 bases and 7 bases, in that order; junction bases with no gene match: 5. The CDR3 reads CASSPNGAGNEQFF. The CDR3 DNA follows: TGTGCCAGCTCACCAAACGGAGCGGGGAATGAGCAGTTCTTC.

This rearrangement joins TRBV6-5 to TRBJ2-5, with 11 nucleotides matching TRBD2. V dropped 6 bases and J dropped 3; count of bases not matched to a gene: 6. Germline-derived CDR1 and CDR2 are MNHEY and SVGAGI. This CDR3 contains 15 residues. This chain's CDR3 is CASSAGTSGEETQYF. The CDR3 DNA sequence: TGTGCCAGCAGCGCCGGGACTAGCGGAGAAGAGACCCAGTACTTC.

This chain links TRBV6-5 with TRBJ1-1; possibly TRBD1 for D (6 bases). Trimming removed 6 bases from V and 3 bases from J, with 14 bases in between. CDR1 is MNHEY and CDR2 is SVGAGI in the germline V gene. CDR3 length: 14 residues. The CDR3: CASRTLGQYTEAFF. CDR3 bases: TGTGCCAGCAGAACCCTTGGACAGTACACTGAAGCTTTCTTT.

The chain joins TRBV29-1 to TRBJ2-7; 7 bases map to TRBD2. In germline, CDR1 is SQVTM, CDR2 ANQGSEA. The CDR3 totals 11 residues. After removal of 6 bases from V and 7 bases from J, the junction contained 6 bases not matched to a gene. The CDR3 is CSVRHGGEQYF. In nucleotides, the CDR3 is TGCAGCGTAAGACACGGGGGGGAGCAGTACTTC.

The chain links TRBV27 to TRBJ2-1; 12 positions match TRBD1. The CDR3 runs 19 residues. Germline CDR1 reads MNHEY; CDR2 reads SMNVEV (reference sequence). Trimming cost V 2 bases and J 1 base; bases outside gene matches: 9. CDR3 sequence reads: CASSLPRDRGLGSYNEQFF. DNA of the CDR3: TGTGCCAGCAGTTTACCCCGGGACAGGGGGCTTGGGTCCTACAATGAGCAGTTCTTC.

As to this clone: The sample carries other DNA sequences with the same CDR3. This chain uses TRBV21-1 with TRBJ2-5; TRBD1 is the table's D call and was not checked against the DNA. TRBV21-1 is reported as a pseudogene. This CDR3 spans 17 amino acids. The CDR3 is CASSKVELGQGQETQYF. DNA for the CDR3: TGTGCCAGCAGCAAAGTAGAGTTGGGACAGGGCCAAGAGACCCAGTACTTC.

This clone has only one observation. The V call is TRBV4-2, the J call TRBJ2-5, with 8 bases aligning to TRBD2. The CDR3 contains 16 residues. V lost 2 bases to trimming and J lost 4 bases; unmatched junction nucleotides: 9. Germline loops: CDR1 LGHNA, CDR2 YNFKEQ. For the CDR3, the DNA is TGTGCCAGCAGCCAACCCCCGGGACTAGGGGGAGAGACCCAGTACTTC. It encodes CASSQPPGLGGETQYF.

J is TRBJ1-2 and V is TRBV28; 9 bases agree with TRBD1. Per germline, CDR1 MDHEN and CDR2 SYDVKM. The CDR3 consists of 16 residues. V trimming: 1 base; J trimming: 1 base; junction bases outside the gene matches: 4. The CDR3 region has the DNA TGTGCCAGCAGTTTATTGGGACAGGGAGGTAACTATGGCTACACCTTC. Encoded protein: CASSLLGQGGNYGYTF.

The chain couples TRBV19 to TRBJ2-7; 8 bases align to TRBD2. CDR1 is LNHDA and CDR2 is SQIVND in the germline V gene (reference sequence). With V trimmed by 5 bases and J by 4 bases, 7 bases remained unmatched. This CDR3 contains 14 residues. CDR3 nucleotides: TGTGCCAGTAGTCCGGAAGCGGGAGTTTACGAGCAGTACTTC. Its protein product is CASSPEAGVYEQYF.

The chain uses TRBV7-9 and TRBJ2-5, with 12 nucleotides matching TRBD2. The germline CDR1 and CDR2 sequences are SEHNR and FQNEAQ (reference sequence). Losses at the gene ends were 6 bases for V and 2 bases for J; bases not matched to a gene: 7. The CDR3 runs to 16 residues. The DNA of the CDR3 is TGTGCCAGCAGTTCGGGGACTAGCGGGTTACAAGAGACCCAGTACTTC. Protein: CASSSGTSGLQETQYF.

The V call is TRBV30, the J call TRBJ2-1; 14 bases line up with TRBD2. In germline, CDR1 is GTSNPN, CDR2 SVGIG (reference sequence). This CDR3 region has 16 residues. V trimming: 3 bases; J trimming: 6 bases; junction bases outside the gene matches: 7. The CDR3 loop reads CAWRQGGLAGVNEQFF. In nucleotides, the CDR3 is TGTGCCTGGAGGCAAGGGGGACTAGCGGGAGTCAATGAGCAGTTCTTC.

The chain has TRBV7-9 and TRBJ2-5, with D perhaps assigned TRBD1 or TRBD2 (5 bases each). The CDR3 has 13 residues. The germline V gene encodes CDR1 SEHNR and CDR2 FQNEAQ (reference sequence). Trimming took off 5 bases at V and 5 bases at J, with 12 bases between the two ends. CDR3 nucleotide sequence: TGTGCCAGCAGCCCAGGGACGGGGGAGACCCAGTACTTC. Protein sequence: CASSPGTGETQYF.